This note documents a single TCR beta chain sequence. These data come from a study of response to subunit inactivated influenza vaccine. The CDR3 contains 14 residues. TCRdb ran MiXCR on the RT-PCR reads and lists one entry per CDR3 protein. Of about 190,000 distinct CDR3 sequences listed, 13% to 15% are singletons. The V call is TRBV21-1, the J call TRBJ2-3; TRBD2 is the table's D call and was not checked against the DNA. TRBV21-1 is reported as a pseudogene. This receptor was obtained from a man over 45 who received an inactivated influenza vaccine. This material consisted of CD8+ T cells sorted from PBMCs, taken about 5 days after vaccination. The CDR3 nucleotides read TGTGCCAGCAGCAAACCCCCGCCAGCGTTCGGGCAGTATTTT. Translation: CASSKPPPAFGQYF.